The entry that follows covers one T cell receptor (beta chain) sequence. The antigen is unknown. Germline V gene sequence: CDR1 KGHSH, CDR2 LQKENI. The CDR3 totals 14 residues. The V gene lost 2 bases and the J gene lost 4 bases, with 10 bases spanning the gap. There were healthy Caucasian individuals from Russia, aged about 6 to 100, serving as donors. Peripheral blood samples of roughly 9.9 milliliters were drawn from each donor. Primed by a sample-barcoded 5' primer and a J-beta primer mix, a second PCR proceeded for 7 to 11 cycles. In TCRdb, the 5' RACE reads were re-called with MiXCR into one record per CDR3 protein. The sample holds 1.5 million to 2 million distinct CDR3 sequences, about 30% seen once. The record originates from a study of blood T cells in healthy people across ages. Study-wide results and caveats: Estimates of diversity drawn from one million T cells were considered underestimates.

V and J are TRBV18 and TRBJ2-3; no clear D gene. This TCR was sampled from a woman aged 30 to 39 in good health. Sequenced input: blood. CDR3 nucleotide sequence: TGTGCCAGCTCACCAGGGGTTGAAGCAGATACGCAGTATTTT. Its translation: CASSPGVEADTQYF.